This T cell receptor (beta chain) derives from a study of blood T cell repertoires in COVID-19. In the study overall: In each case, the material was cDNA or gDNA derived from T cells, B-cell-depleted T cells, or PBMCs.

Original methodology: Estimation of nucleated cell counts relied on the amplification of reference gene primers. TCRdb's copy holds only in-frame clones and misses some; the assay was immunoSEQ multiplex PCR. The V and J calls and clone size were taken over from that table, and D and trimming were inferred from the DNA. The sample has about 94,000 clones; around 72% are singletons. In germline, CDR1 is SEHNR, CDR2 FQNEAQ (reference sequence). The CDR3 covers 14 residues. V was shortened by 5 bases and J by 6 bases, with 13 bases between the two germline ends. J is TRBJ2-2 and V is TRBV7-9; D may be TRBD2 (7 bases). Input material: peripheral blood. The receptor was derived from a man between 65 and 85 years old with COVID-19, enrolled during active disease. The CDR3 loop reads CASSEGGAPGELFF. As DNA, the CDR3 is TGTGCCAGCAGCGAGGGGGGGGCCCCCGGGGAGCTGTTTTTT.